Below, 19 T cell receptor beta chains from the same sample are listed, as sequenced in a study of T cells in Graves' hyperthyroidism and ophthalmopathy. TCR beta CDR3 regions were amplified from RNA transcripts. HTBI primers were the set used in a first-round RT-PCR of the TCR CDR3. TCRdb passed the multiplex PCR reads through MiXCR, listing each CDR3 protein once. The sample consists of 490,000 or so distinct CDR3 sequences, about 16% of them appearing once. The sequenced material came from blood. Source of these receptors: a woman under 40 with Graves' ophthalmopathy.

This clonotype has ten or more counts. The CDR3 sequence: CASSLSFAGGNEQFF. As DNA, the CDR3 is TGTGCCAGCAGCTTAAGTTTTGCGGGAGGGAATGAGCAGTTCTTC. This chain uses TRBV7-2 with TRBJ2-1; 9 nucleotides agree with TRBD2. V was clipped by 2 bases and J by 7 bases; unmatched bases: 6. This CDR3 has 15 residues. Germline values: CDR1 SGHTA, CDR2 FQGNSA.

This clonotype has more than one count but fewer than ten. The chain combines TRBV4-3 with TRBJ2-3; 8 nucleotides agree with TRBD2. The length of the CDR3 is 15 residues. Germline V gene sequence: CDR1 LGHNA, CDR2 YSLEER. Trimming removed 1 base from V and 0 bases from J; junction bases left unmatched: 0. The DNA for the CDR3 is TGCGCCAGCAGCCAAGGACTAGCGAGCACAGATACGCAGTATTTT. It encodes CASSQGLASTDTQYF.

The V gene is TRBV5-1, the J gene TRBJ2-7; 7 bases are a match to TRBD1. The CDR3 runs 15 residues. The germline gives CDR1 SGHRS, CDR2 YFSETQ. The trim removed 1 base at V and 0 bases at J, leaving 4 bases unmatched. Here the CDR3 DNA reads TGCGCCAGCAGCTTGAAGGGGGCTCCCTCCTACGAGCAGTACTTC. This encodes CASSLKGAPSYEQYF.

This clonotype was seen ten or more times. This sequence joins TRBV12-3 or TRBV12-4 and TRBJ2-1, with a possible D match to TRBD1 (6 bases). V was cut by 2 bases and J by 6 bases, with 11 bases left in between. The CDR3 loop spans 14 amino acids. As DNA, the CDR3 is TGTGCCAGCAGTTTAAAGGGGGTGGTCAATGAGCAGTTCTTC. This encodes CASSLKGVVNEQFF.

This chain links TRBV20-1 with TRBJ2-7; 7 positions match TRBD1. The ends lost 6 bases at V and 3 bases at J; junction bases unmatched: 11. The V gene's germline CDR1 is DFQATT and CDR2 SNEGSKA (reference sequence). This CDR3 comprises 14 residues. This chain's CDR3 is CSALYPGQNYEQYF. As DNA, the CDR3 is TGCAGTGCCCTATATCCGGGACAGAACTACGAGCAGTACTTC.

V gene TRBV7-9 combines with J gene TRBJ1-1; no clear D gene. Germline V gene sequence: CDR1 SEHNR, CDR2 FQNEAQ (reference sequence). V was cut by 2 bases and J by 7 bases, with 8 bases left in between. The CDR3 length is 12 residues. In nucleotides, the CDR3 is TGTGCCAGCAGCTTAATAGGCAGTGAAGCTTTCTTT. Translated, it gives CASSLIGSEAFF.

This clonotype was observed many times. This chain links TRBV30 with TRBJ1-3; 7 nucleotides agree with TRBD1. V dropped 5 bases and J dropped 4; count of bases not matched to a gene: 5. CDR3 length: 13 residues. Germline CDR1 is GTSNPN and CDR2 is SVGIG (reference sequence). The CDR3 nucleotides read TGTGCCTGGGACAGGGACTACGGAAACACCATATATTTT. Its protein product is CAWDRDYGNTIYF.

About this clonotype itself: Relative to the germline gene, one junction end is altered; a read error may explain this. The chain combines TRBV29-1 with TRBJ2-1; maybe TRBD2 (6 bases). The CDR3 covers 12 residues. The germline CDR1 and CDR2 sequences are SQVTM and ANQGSEA. CDR3 region: CSVEGLAPEQFF. In nucleotides, the CDR3 is TGCAGCGTCGAAGGGCTAGCGCCTGAGCAGTTCTTC.

This clonotype was seen more than once but under ten times. The genes are TRBV2 and TRBJ1-1; D is ambiguous. Germline CDR1 SNHLY, CDR2 FYNNEI. There are 13 residues in the CDR3. The V end lost 1 base, the J end lost 7 bases, and 10 bases lay between the germline ends. CDR3 residues: CASSEGTADEAFF. CDR3 DNA: TGTGCCAGCAGTGAAGGCACGGCGGATGAAGCTTTCTTT.

The chain employs TRBV5-6 and TRBJ2-6; D is unresolved. The CDR3 sequence is 15 residues long. In germline, CDR1 is SGHDT, CDR2 YYEEEE. V lost 2 bases and J 3 bases, leaving 9 bases between the germline ends. The CDR3 is CASSFGRGGANVLTF. In DNA form, the CDR3 reads TGTGCCAGCAGCTTTGGGCGTGGTGGGGCCAACGTCCTGACTTTC.

In this sample, this clonotype turned up many times. The J gene is TRBJ1-5, the V gene TRBV12-3 or TRBV12-4; D is uncertain. The V gene lost 0 bases and the J gene lost 9 bases, with 9 bases spanning the gap. The CDR3 extends over 13 amino acids. CDR3 nucleotides: TGTGCCAGCAGTTTAGCGGGTTCAGGGCCCCAGCATTTT. Its translation is CASSLAGSGPQHF.

In this sample, this clonotype turned up a few times. This chain's CDR3 is CASSYSNPQGAKNIQYF. CDR3 sequence (DNA): TGTGCCAGCAGTTACTCGAATCCACAGGGAGCCAAAAACATTCAGTACTTC. The V gene is TRBV6-2 or TRBV6-3, the J gene TRBJ2-4; maybe TRBD1 (6 bases). Germline CDR1 and CDR2: MNHEY and SVGEGT. There are 17 residues in the CDR3. V was pared by 0 bases and J by 0 bases, with 12 bases between.

The V and J genes are TRBV28 and TRBJ2-7; D may correspond to TRBD1 or TRBD2 (6 bases each). Germline CDR1 and CDR2: MDHEN and SYDVKM. This CDR3 is 15 amino acids long. Trimming removed 4 bases at V and 4 bases at J, with 17 bases between. CDR3 amino acids: CASSWGTDRWYEQYF. CDR3 coding DNA: TGTGCCAGCAGTTGGGGGACTGACAGGTGGTACGAGCAGTACTTC.

At least ten counts were recorded for this clonotype. The genes are TRBV6-1 and TRBJ2-7; maybe TRBD2 (5 bases). The CDR3 is 12 amino acids. V was pared by 6 bases and J by 3 bases, with 9 bases between. Germline CDR1 MNHNS, CDR2 SASEGT. CDR3 sequence: CASSPTSYEQYF. CDR3 nucleotides: TGTGCCAGCAGCCCCACTAGCTACGAGCAGTACTTC.

In this sample, this clonotype turned up a few times. The CDR3 protein is CASSFRDYTGELFF. The CDR3 DNA sequence: TGTGCCAGCAGCTTTCGAGACTACACCGGGGAGCTGTTTTTT. The V gene is TRBV7-9, the J gene TRBJ2-2; D is undetermined. Germline values: CDR1 SEHNR, CDR2 FQNEAQ (reference sequence). There are 14 residues in the CDR3. Trimming took 3 bases from V and 3 from J, leaving 8 bases between them.

The chain has TRBV10-1 and TRBJ2-1, with 9 positions matching TRBD1. Germline CDR1 is WNHNN and CDR2 is SYGVQD (reference sequence). CDR3 length: 17 amino acids. V gave up 5 bases and J gave up 9 bases; unmatched junction bases: 17. CDR3 residues: CASSPPITGGSLGEQFF. The CDR3 nucleotides are TGCGCCAGCAGTCCCCCCATTACAGGGGGCTCCTTGGGTGAGCAGTTCTTC.

This clonotype was counted between two and nine times. This sequence joins TRBV7-2 and TRBJ2-1; D is possibly TRBD1 or TRBD2 (5 bases each). Germline CDR1 and CDR2: SGHTA and FQGNSA. The CDR3 sequence is 16 residues long. Trimming stripped 5 bases from V and 6 bases from J, with 20 bases between. CDR3 in DNA: TGTGCCAGCAGCCAAGAAAAGGGACGGTGGGGCAATGAGCAGTTCTTC. This gives the protein CASSQEKGRWGNEQFF.

This clonotype was seen at least ten times. The V gene is TRBV20-1, the J gene TRBJ2-7; D might be TRBD2 (6 bases). Per germline, CDR1 DFQATT and CDR2 SNEGSKA (reference sequence). The V end lost 5 bases, the J end lost 2 bases, and 19 bases lay between the germline ends. There are 15 residues in the CDR3. The DNA of the CDR3 is TGCAGTGCTCATTATCCATGGCGGGACGCCTACGAGCAGTACTTC. Translated, it gives CSAHYPWRDAYEQYF.

The genes are TRBV4-2 and TRBJ2-1, with 13 bases lining up with TRBD2. The CDR3 is 18 amino acids. J was trimmed by 4 bases and V by 1 base; bases with no gene match: 7. Germline CDR1 reads LGHNA; CDR2 reads YNFKEQ. In DNA, the CDR3 is TGTGCCAGCAGCCAAGTTTGGAGGGGACTAGCGGGGTACAATGAGCAGTTCTTC. Amino acids: CASSQVWRGLAGYNEQFF.